This T cell receptor beta chain came from a study of Tregs in tolerant kidney transplant recipients. Whole-study context: Related graft donors supplied nonmyeloablative bone marrow transplants, and mixed chimerism was transient.

Data came from immunoSEQ multiplex PCR; TCRdb stores just in-frame clones and leaves some out. Here the sample spans about 83,000 clones, around 98% being singletons. Regarding the study as a whole: This study did not directly address biological reproducibility.

With respect to this clone: Its antigen is unknown.

This CDR3 has 18 residues. Germline V CDR1 and CDR2: LGHNA, YNFKEQ. V gave up 1 base and J gave up 0 bases; unmatched junction bases: 6. Unstimulated Tregs (CD4+CD25+CD127-) and CD4+CD25- non-Tregs were sorted from PBMCs. Sample: CD4+ T cells from blood, taken before the transplant. The V call is TRBV4-2, the J call TRBJ2-6; 7 bases fit TRBD2. The clonotype originates from a human donor who received a combined kidney and bone marrow transplant. In nucleotides, the CDR3 is TGTGCCAGCAGCCAAGGAGCGGGGTCGAGCTCTGGGGCCAACGTCCTGACTTTC. Its protein product is CASSQGAGSSSGANVLTF.